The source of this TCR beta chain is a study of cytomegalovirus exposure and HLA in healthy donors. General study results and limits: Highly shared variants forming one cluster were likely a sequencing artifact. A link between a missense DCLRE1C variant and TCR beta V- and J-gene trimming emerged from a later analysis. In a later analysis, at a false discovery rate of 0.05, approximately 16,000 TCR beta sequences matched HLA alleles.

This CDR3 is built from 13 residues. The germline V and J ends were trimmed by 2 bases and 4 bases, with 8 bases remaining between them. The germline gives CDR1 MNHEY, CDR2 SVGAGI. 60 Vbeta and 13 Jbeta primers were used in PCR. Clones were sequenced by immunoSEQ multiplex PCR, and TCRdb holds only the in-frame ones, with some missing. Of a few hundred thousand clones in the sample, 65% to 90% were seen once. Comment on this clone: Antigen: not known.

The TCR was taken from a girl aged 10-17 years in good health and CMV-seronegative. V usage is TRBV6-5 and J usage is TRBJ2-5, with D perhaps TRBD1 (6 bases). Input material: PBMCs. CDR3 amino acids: CASSYGQTETQYF. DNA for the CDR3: TGTGCCAGCAGTTACGGACAGACAGAGACCCAGTACTTC.